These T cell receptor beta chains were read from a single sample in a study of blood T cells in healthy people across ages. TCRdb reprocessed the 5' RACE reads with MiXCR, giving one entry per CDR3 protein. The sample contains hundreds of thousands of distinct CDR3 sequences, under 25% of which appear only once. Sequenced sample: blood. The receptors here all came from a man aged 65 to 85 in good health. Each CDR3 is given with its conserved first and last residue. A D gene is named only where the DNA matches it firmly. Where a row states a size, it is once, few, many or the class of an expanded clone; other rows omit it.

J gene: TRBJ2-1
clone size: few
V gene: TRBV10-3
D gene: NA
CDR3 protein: CAISDGRDNEQFF
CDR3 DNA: TGTGCCATCAGTGATGGTAGGGACAATGAGCAGTTCTTC

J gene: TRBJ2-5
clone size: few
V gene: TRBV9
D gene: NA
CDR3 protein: CASSVEGTNFGTQYF
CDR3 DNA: TGTGCCAGCAGCGTAGAGGGAACTAATTTCGGGACCCAGTACTTC

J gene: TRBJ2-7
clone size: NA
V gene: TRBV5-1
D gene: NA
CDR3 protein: CASSLNMRSSYEQYF
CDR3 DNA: TGCGCCAGCAGCTTGAATATGAGATCTTCCTACGAGCAGTACTTC

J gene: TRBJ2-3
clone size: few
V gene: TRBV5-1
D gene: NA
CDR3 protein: CASSLSQGPQYF
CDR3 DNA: TGCGCCAGCAGCTTGTCACAGGGTCCGCAGTATTTT

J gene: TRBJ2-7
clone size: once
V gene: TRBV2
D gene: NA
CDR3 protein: CASTQESYEQYF
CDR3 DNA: TGTGCCAGCACCCAGGAGAGTTACGAGCAGTACTTC

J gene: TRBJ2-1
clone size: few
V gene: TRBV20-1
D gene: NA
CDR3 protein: CSAPRSTNNEQFF
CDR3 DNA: TGCAGTGCTCCCCGGAGCACAAACAATGAGCAGTTCTTC

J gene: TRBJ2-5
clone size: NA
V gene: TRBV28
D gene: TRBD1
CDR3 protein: CASSPDRGTVQETQYF
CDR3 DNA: TGTGCCAGCAGTCCAGACCGAGGGACAGTCCAAGAGACCCAGTACTTC

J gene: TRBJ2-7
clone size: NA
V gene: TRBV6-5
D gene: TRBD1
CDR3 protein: CASSTTGTGIYEQYF
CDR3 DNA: TGTGCCAGCAGTACCACCGGGACAGGAATCTACGAGCAGTACTTC

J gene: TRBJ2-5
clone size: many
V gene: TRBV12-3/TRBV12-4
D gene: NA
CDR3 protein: CASSLRGRETQYF
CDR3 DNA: TGTGCCAGCAGTTTAAGGGGTAGAGAGACCCAGTACTTC

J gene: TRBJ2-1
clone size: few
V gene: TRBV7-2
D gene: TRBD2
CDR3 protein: CASSLVAGGPNEQFF
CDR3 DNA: TGTGCCAGCAGCTTAGTAGCGGGAGGGCCCAATGAGCAGTTCTTC

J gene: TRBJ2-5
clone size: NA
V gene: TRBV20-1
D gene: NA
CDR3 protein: CSARVTHTPSQETQHF
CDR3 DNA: TGCAGTGCTAGAGTCACCCACACGCCTTCACAAGAGACCCAGCACTTC

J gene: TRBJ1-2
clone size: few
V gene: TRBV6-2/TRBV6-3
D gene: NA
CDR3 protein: CASTSEQYGYTF
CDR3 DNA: TGTGCCAGCACCTCGGAGCAATATGGCTACACCTTC

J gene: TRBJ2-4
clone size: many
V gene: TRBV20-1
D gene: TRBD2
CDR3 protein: CSASPRGGENIQYF
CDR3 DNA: TGCAGTGCTTCCCCACGGGGAGGGGAAAACATTCAGTACTTC

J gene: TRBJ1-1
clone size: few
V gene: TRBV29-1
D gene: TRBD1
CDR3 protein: CSVPGQGPDTEAFF
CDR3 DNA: TGCAGCGTCCCGGGACAGGGGCCGGACACTGAAGCTTTCTTT

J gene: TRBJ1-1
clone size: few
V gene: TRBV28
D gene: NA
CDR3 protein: CASSNLAGLHTEAFF
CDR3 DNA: TGTGCCAGCAGCAACTTAGCAGGGCTTCACACTGAAGCTTTCTTT

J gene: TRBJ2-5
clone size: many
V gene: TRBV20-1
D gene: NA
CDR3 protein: CSATGVNGETQYF
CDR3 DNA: TGCAGTGCTACCGGGGTCAACGGGGAGACCCAGTACTTC

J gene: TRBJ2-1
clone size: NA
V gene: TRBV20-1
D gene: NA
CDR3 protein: CSASLRTTTNEQFF
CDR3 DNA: TGCAGTGCTAGCTTAAGGACTACAACCAATGAGCAGTTCTTC

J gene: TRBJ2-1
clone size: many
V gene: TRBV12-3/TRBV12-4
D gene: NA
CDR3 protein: CASSFPGAYNEQFF
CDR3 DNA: TGCGCCAGCAGCTTCCCGGGGGCCTACAATGAGCAGTTCTTC

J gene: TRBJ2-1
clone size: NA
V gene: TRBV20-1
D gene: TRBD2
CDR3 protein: CSARSAGVLNNEQFF
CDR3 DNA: TGCAGTGCTAGGAGCGCGGGAGTCTTAAACAATGAGCAGTTCTTC

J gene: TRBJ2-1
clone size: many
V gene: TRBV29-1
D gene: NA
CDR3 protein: CSVGRDYNEQFF
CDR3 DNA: TGCAGCGTTGGCCGGGACTACAATGAGCAGTTCTTC

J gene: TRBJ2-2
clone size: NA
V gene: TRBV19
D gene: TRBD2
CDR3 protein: CASSIASGSIAGELFF
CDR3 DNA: TGTGCCAGTAGTATAGCTAGCGGGAGTATTGCCGGGGAGCTGTTTTTT

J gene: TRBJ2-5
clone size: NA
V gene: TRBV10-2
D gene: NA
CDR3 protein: CASSEWAPGLNKETQYF
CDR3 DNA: TGCGCCAGCAGTGAGTGGGCACCGGGGTTAAACAAAGAGACCCAGTACTTC

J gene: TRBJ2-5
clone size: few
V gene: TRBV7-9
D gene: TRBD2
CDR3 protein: CANKTSGRLETQYF
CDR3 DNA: TGTGCCAACAAGACTAGCGGGAGGTTAGAGACCCAGTACTTC

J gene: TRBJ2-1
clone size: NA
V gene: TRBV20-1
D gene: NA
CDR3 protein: CSATYQGYNEQFF
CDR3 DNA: TGCAGTGCCACCTATCAGGGCTACAATGAGCAGTTCTTC

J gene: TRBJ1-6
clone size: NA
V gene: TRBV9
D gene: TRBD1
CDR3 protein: CASSRDRETYRSYNSPLHF
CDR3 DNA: TGTGCCAGCAGCCGGGACAGGGAGACTTACAGGTCCTATAATTCACCCCTCCACTTT

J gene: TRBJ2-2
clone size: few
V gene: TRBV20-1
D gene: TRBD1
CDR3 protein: CSATGQGGTGELFF
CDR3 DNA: TGCAGTGCCACCGGACAGGGTGGCACCGGGGAGCTGTTTTTT

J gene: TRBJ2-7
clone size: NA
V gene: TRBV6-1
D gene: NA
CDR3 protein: CASVTGYPTYEQYF
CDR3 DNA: TGTGCCAGCGTTACAGGGTATCCCACTTACGAGCAGTACTTC

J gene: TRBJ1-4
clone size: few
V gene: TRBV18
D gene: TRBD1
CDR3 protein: CASSLSIGTGNEKLFF
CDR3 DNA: TGTGCCAGCTCACTTTCTATTGGGACAGGGAATGAAAAACTGTTTTTT

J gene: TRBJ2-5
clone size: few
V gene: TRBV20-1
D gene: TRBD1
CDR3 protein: CSARRTGGEETQYF
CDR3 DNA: TGCAGTGCTAGGCGGACAGGGGGCGAAGAGACCCAGTACTTC